The T cell receptor (beta chain) under discussion was sequenced for a study of T cells in Graves' hyperthyroidism and ophthalmopathy. Ophthalmopathy patients had Clinical Activity Score at least 3, NOSPECS grade at least 4, duration under 3 months. Each diagnosis drew on symptoms, thyroxine, TRAb, thyroid ultrasound and orbital computed tomography findings. The authors obtained PBMCs from roughly 10 ml of fresh peripheral blood. Trimming took 1 base from V and 8 from J; bases not matched to a gene: 18. CDR3 length: 18 residues. Germline V gene sequence: CDR1 LNHNV, CDR2 YYDKDF (reference sequence). RNA transcripts yielded amplified TCR beta CDR3 regions. HTBI primers were used for first-round RT-PCR of the TCR CDR3. TCRdb re-called the multiplex PCR reads with MiXCR, one entry per CDR3 protein. Among a few hundred thousand distinct CDR3 sequences, approximately 16% were seen once, and the ten largest hold roughly 19%.

As concerns this clonotype: The antigen remains unidentified.

Points from the study as a whole: Peripheral blood also featured most of the thyroid clonotypes expanded above 0.001.

The sample consisted of blood. The clonotype comes from a woman aged 55-69 years with Graves' ophthalmopathy. The chain is built from TRBV15 and TRBJ1-2; 8 bases map to TRBD1. DNA for the CDR3: TGTGCCACCAGCAGAGGCCGGACCCCGACAGGGGAGGCTTACGGCTACACCTTC. Translation gives CATSRGRTPTGEAYGYTF.